Presented here are 14 T cell receptor beta chains from one specimen sequenced in a study of blood T cell repertoires in COVID-19. Method: immunoSEQ multiplex PCR; TCRdb's copy keeps in-frame clones and lacks some. The sample shows over 350,000 clones, roughly nine tenths of them seen only once. The sample was PBMCs or T cells enriched from blood (not recorded which). These receptors all come from a woman between 18 and 30 years old with acute COVID-19.

V is TRBV5-4 and J is TRBJ1-1; weak D call: TRBD1 (6 bases). Trimming took 4 bases from V and 0 from J, leaving 10 bases between them. This CDR3 contains 14 residues. CDR1 and CDR2 (germline): SGHNT, YYREEE (reference sequence). The CDR3 protein is CASSGQQMNTEAFF. The CDR3, as DNA: TGTGCCAGCAGCGGACAGCAAATGAACACTGAAGCTTTCTTT. Full variable domain (rest looked up from reference TRBV5-4 and TRBJ1-1): ETGVTQSPTHLIKTRGQQVTLRCSSQSGHNTVSWYQQALGQGPQFIFQYYREEENGRGNFPPRFSGLQFPNYSSELNVNALELDDSALYLCASSGQQMNTEAFFGQGTRLTVV.

As to this clone: Other nucleotide sequences in the sample specify the same CDR3. This chain joins TRBV20-1 and TRBJ2-7; D gene ambiguous. Germline V gene sequence: CDR1 DFQATT, CDR2 SNEGSKA (reference sequence). Trimming stripped 4 bases from V and 1 base from J, with 5 bases between. There are 11 residues in the CDR3. The CDR3 DNA reads as TGCAGTGCTACTCTATCCTACGAGCAGTACTTC. It codes for CSATLSYEQYF.

The chain combines TRBV21-1 with TRBJ2-1; the D call in the table, TRBD1, was not verified against the DNA. TRBV21-1 is reported as a pseudogene. The CDR3 runs to 16 residues. In DNA form, the CDR3 reads TGTGCCAGCAGCTCCCTGTCCAGGGTGGACTACAATGAGCAGTTCTTC. The encoded protein is CASSSLSRVDYNEQFF.

The chain couples TRBV5-4 to TRBJ2-1; tentatively, D is TRBD1 (6 bases). The CDR3 is made up of 14 amino acids. The germline CDR1 and CDR2 sequences are SGHNT and YYREEE (reference sequence). Trimming shortened V by 1 base and J by 3 bases, and 8 bases separated the two germline ends. DNA of the CDR3: TGTGCCAGCAGCTTGCAGGGGCTCTACAATGAGCAGTTCTTC. Protein sequence: CASSLQGLYNEQFF. The full variable domain, completed using reference TRBV5-4 and TRBJ2-1, is ETGVTQSPTHLIKTRGQQVTLRCSSQSGHNTVSWYQQALGQGPQFIFQYYREEENGRGNFPPRFSGLQFPNYSSELNVNALELDDSALYLCASSLQGLYNEQFFGPGTRLTVL.

The chain recombines TRBV27 with TRBJ1-2; 8 bases are a match to TRBD1. In germline, CDR1 is MNHEY, CDR2 SMNVEV (reference sequence). This CDR3 has 15 residues. The V segment lost 6 bases and the J segment 4 bases; nucleotides outside the gene matches: 10. The CDR3, as DNA: TGTGCCAGCAGACTCACGACAGGGGCACTCTATGGCTACACCTTC. Protein: CASRLTTGALYGYTF.

The V and J genes are TRBV4-1 and TRBJ2-3, with 14 nucleotides matching TRBD2. The germline CDR1 and CDR2 sequences are MGHRA and YSYEKL. The V and J ends lost 4 bases and 1 base, in that order; junction bases with no gene match: 7. CDR3 size: 18 residues. CDR3 sequence reads: CASSRGGLAGGGTDTQYF. CDR3 nucleotides: TGCGCCAGCAGCCGAGGTGGACTAGCGGGGGGTGGCACAGATACGCAGTATTTT.

This clone was detected only a few times. The rearrangement joins TRBV28 to TRBJ2-7; a weak D match, TRBD1 (6 bases). The CDR3 has 14 amino acids. CDR1 MDHEN and CDR2 SYDVKM come from the germline V gene. V lost 5 bases to trimming and J lost 3 bases, with 14 bases between them. CDR3 protein: CASSPSGHRYEQYF. In nucleotides, the CDR3 is TGTGCCAGCAGTCCATCGGGACACCGCTACGAGCAGTACTTC.

The chain uses TRBV19 and TRBJ1-2; D gene uncertain. The CDR3 contains 14 residues. Germline V gene data show CDR1 as LNHDA and CDR2 as SQIVND (reference sequence). V shed 3 bases and J shed 4 bases, with 12 bases lying between them. CDR3 loop: CASSIRVEGYGYTF. The CDR3 DNA reads TGTGCCAGTAGTATTCGGGTGGAGGGCTATGGCTACACCTTC.

Only one count was recorded for this clone. V and J are TRBV28 and TRBJ2-5, with TRBD1 identical over 12 bases. The germline V gene has CDR1 MDHEN and CDR2 SYDVKM. The ends lost 1 base at V and 4 bases at J; junction bases unmatched: 4. This CDR3 has 16 amino acids. CDR3 sequence reads: CASSLFPGQGAETQYF. The CDR3 region has the DNA TGTGCCAGCAGTTTATTCCCGGGACAGGGGGCAGAGACCCAGTACTTC. Drawing the rest from reference TRBV28 and TRBJ2-5, the complete variable domain is DVKVTQSSRYLVKRTGEKVFLECVQDMDHENMFWYRQDPGLGLRLIYFSYDVKMKEKGDIPEGYSVSREKKERFSLILESASTNQTSMYLCASSLFPGQGAETQYFGPGTRLLVL.

The chain recombines TRBV12-3 or TRBV12-4 with TRBJ2-3; D not resolved. Trimming removed 6 bases at V and 2 bases at J, with 9 bases between. CDR3 length: 13 amino acids. The CDR3 sequence is CASRRLDTDTQYF. CDR3 nucleotides: TGTGCCAGCAGGCGACTCGACACAGATACGCAGTATTTT.

The V call is TRBV6-5, the J call TRBJ1-1, with a weak D call TRBD1 (6 bases). Per germline, CDR1 MNHEY and CDR2 SVGAGI. Trimming took 1 base from V and 1 from J, leaving 10 bases between them. The CDR3 covers 15 residues. As DNA, the CDR3 is TGTGCCAGCAGTTACTTTGGGACACCGAACACTGAAGCTTTCTTT. The encoded protein is CASSYFGTPNTEAFF.

The rearrangement links TRBV6-5 to TRBJ1-5; D perhaps matches TRBD1 (5 bases). The CDR3 consists of 13 residues. The germline CDR1 and CDR2 sequences are MNHEY and SVGAGI. The germline V and J ends were trimmed by 8 bases and 3 bases, with 11 bases remaining between them. The CDR3 spells CASGQAYNQPQHF. The CDR3 DNA reads TGTGCCAGCGGACAAGCTTACAATCAGCCCCAGCATTTT.

The V call is TRBV2, the J call TRBJ1-4; D not certain. This CDR3 has 11 residues. Trimming cost V 6 bases and J 11 bases, with 10 bases left between them. Germline values: CDR1 SNHLY, CDR2 FYNNEI. CDR3 coding DNA: TGTGCCAGCAGCCCGACACTTAAACTGTTTTTT. This gives the protein CASSPTLKLFF.

CDR3 protein: CASSDSGTGTETQYF. CDR3 DNA: TGTGCCAGCAGCGATAGCGGGACAGGGACAGAGACCCAGTACTTC. The chain joins TRBV11-2 to TRBJ2-5; maybe TRBD1 (9 bases). Trimming took off 5 bases at V and 4 bases at J, with 17 bases between the two ends. CDR1 is SGHAT, CDR2 FQNNGV, per germline. The CDR3 contains 15 residues.